The 31 T cell receptor beta chains listed next were all sequenced from one sample in a study of T cells in localized non-small cell lung cancer. The repertoire was sequenced with immunoSEQ multiplex PCR; TCRdb's copy has only in-frame clones and lacks some. The repertoire has roughly 40,000 clones, around 90% of them found once; the top ten carry approximately 3.5%. The sequences come from peripheral blood, collected before any cancer treatment. Receptors were obtained from a man between 18 and 49 years old with stage I lung adenocarcinoma.

This rearrangement joins TRBV4-3 to TRBJ1-3, with D unclear. CDR3 length: 15 residues. CDR1 is LGHNA and CDR2 is YSLEER in the germline V gene. Trimming stripped 0 bases from V and 4 bases from J, with 10 bases between. In DNA, the CDR3 is TGCGCCAGCAGCCAAGATAGGGCGTCCGGAAACACCATATATTTT. This codes for CASSQDRASGNTIYF.

This clone has only one observation. The V gene is TRBV10-3, the J gene TRBJ2-5; D remains unclear. V lost 6 bases and J lost 5, with 7 bases in between. The CDR3 is 11 residues long. Germline CDR1 and CDR2: ENHRY and SYGVKD. CDR3: CAIRELETQYF. CDR3 coding DNA: TGTGCCATCAGGGAATTGGAGACCCAGTACTTC.

The chain couples TRBV19 to TRBJ2-2; D remains ambiguous. The CDR3 has 14 residues. V lost 3 bases to trimming and J lost 7 bases, with 12 bases between them. Germline assignment: CDR1 LNHDA and CDR2 SQIVND (reference sequence). CDR3 sequence (DNA): TGTGCCAGTAGTATCGGGCAGACCAACGGGGAGCTGTTTTTT. Translation gives CASSIGQTNGELFF. Together with reference TRBV19 and TRBJ2-2, the CDR3 gives the full variable domain: DGGITQSPKYLFRKEGQNVTLSCEQNLNHDAMYWYRQDPGQGLRLIYYSQIVNDFQKGDIAEGYSVSREKKESFPLTVTSAQKNPTAFYLCASSIGQTNGELFFGEGSRLTVL.

V is TRBV6-5 and J is TRBJ1-2; D is possibly TRBD1 (6 bases). Between the trimmed V and J ends, which lost 10 bases and 4 bases, there was a span of 16 bases. Germline V CDR1 and CDR2: MNHEY, SVGAGI. CDR3 length: 13 amino acids. CDR3: CATSRGGGYGYTF. CDR3 DNA: TGTGCCACATCAAGAGGGGGAGGCTATGGCTACACCTTC.

This clone appeared a few times. The chain recombines TRBV11-2 with TRBJ1-3, with 9 positions matching TRBD1. The CDR3 has 17 residues. CDR1 SGHAT and CDR2 FQNNGV come from the germline V gene. J lost 4 bases, V lost 5 bases, and 12 bases had no gene match. In nucleotides, the CDR3 is TGTGCCAGCAGCCAAGGACAGGGGAGAGTATACGGAAACACCATATATTTT. Protein sequence: CASSQGQGRVYGNTIYF.

The genes are TRBV29-1 and TRBJ2-3; possibly TRBD2 for D (7 bases). The CDR3 extends over 13 amino acids. CDR1 and CDR2 (germline): SQVTM, ANQGSEA. The V end was cut by 7 bases, the J end by 3 bases, with 14 bases between. As DNA, the CDR3 is TGCAGCGCCGACGGGGGGCCGACAGATACGCAGTATTTT. Protein product: CSADGGPTDTQYF.

The chain recombines TRBV7-9 with TRBJ1-2; a weak D match, TRBD1 (5 bases). The CDR3 has 15 residues. Germline V gives CDR1 SEHNR, CDR2 FQNEAQ (reference sequence). Trimming pared 0 bases from V and 8 bases from J, leaving 16 bases between. The CDR3 bases are TGTGCCAGCAGCTTAGCGGTTTCAGGGCCGGGGGGCTACACCTTC. Amino acid sequence: CASSLAVSGPGGYTF. Drawing the rest from reference TRBV7-9 and TRBJ1-2, the complete variable domain is DTGVSQNPRHKITKRGQNVTFRCDPISEHNRLYWYRQTLGQGPEFLTYFQNEAQLEKSRLLSDRFSAERPKGSFSTLEIQRTEQGDSAMYLCASSLAVSGPGGYTFGSGTRLTVV.

The chain employs TRBV21-1 and TRBJ1-2; the D segment call TRBD1 is taken from the table without a DNA check. TRBV21-1 is tagged as a pseudogene. CDR3 length: 14 residues. DNA of the CDR3: TGTGCCAGCAGCGTCTTACAGGGTAACTATGGCTACACCTTC. Translated: CASSVLQGNYGYTF.

The V and J genes are TRBV4-3 and TRBJ2-2; TRBD2 matches 13 bases. CDR1 is LGHNA and CDR2 is YSLEER in the germline V gene. The CDR3 covers 21 residues. V lost 1 base and J lost 1; bases outside the gene matches: 12. In DNA form, the CDR3 reads TGCGCCAGCAGCCAAGTGTGGTCCGGGACTAGCGGGGACCTGAACACCGGGGAGCTGTTTTTT. Its protein product is CASSQVWSGTSGDLNTGELFF.

The chain carries TRBV28 and TRBJ1-5; 10 bases fit TRBD1. The CDR3 loop spans 15 amino acids. The germline V gene encodes CDR1 MDHEN and CDR2 SYDVKM. V lost 7 bases and J lost 5; bases outside the gene matches: 8. The CDR3, as DNA: TGTGCCAGCATCTCACCCGGGACAGGGGATCAGCCCCAGCATTTT. Its protein is CASISPGTGDQPQHF.

This clone occurred once. V is TRBV30 and J is TRBJ1-4; D is unresolved. The ends were cut back, 5 bases at V and 0 bases at J, with 13 bases in the middle. Looked up from germline, CDR1 is GTSNPN and CDR2 is SVGIG (reference sequence). There are 15 residues in the CDR3. CDR3 nucleotides: TGTGCCTGGGAACGAATTTGGGCAACTAATGAAAAACTGTTTTTT. Encoded protein: CAWERIWATNEKLFF.

This chain links TRBV5-1 with TRBJ1-1; 10 bases map to TRBD1. CDR1 and CDR2 from the germline V gene are SGHRS and YFSETQ. This CDR3 spans 14 amino acids. V shed 3 bases and J 3 bases; nucleotides not matched to a gene: 2. Written as DNA, the CDR3 is TGCGCCAGCAGCTCCGGGACAGGGGACACTGAAGCTTTCTTT. Protein product: CASSSGTGDTEAFF.

DNA of the CDR3: TGTGCCAGCTCACTTGGTGGGCCGGGGAATGAGCAGTTCTTC. Its protein product is CASSLGGPGNEQFF. The chain combines TRBV18 with TRBJ2-1; TRBD2 might be the D (5 bases). Germline CDR1 and CDR2: KGHSH and LQKENI. The CDR3 is made up of 14 amino acids. Trimming shortened V by 4 bases and J by 7 bases, and 14 bases separated the two germline ends.

The V and J genes are TRBV4-3 and TRBJ1-2, with D uncertain. Germline lookup yields CDR1 LGHNA and CDR2 YSLEER. This CDR3 has 13 amino acids. V lost 0 bases and J 5 bases, leaving 7 bases between the germline ends. The CDR3 region is CASSQDHGYGYTF. CDR3 in DNA: TGCGCCAGCAGCCAAGATCACGGGTATGGCTACACCTTC.

The V call is TRBV7-9, the J call TRBJ2-5; possibly TRBD2 for D (6 bases). V was shortened by 3 bases and J by 5 bases, with 7 bases between the two germline ends. The CDR3 covers 12 residues. Per germline, CDR1 SEHNR and CDR2 FQNEAQ (reference sequence). The CDR3 here is CASSFGGETQYF. CDR3 nucleotide sequence: TGTGCCAGCAGCTTTGGGGGGGAGACCCAGTACTTC. The full variable domain, in which reference TRBV7-9 and TRBJ2-5 provide the parts outside the CDR3, is DTGVSQNPRHKITKRGQNVTFRCDPISEHNRLYWYRQTLGQGPEFLTYFQNEAQLEKSRLLSDRFSAERPKGSFSTLEIQRTEQGDSAMYLCASSFGGETQYFGPGTRLLVL.

The chain recombines TRBV4-1 with TRBJ2-5, with TRBD1 as a possible D gene (5 bases). Germline V gene lookup returns CDR1 MGHRA and CDR2 YSYEKL. V gave up 4 bases and J gave up 5 bases, with 14 bases separating them. This CDR3 has 14 amino acids. CDR3 in amino acids: CASSLQGQRETQYF. Here the CDR3 DNA reads TGCGCCAGCAGCCTACAAGGACAACGGGAGACCCAGTACTTC.

This rearrangement joins TRBV4-3 to TRBJ2-1; tentatively, D is TRBD1 or TRBD2 (5 bases each). V was pared by 4 bases and J by 0 bases, with 13 bases between. CDR3 length: 16 residues. Germline CDR1 LGHNA, CDR2 YSLEER. The CDR3 coding sequence is TGCGCCAGCAGCCGGGACCGAAGGGGCTCCTACAATGAGCAGTTCTTC. This sequence encodes CASSRDRRGSYNEQFF.

The chain employs TRBV5-1 and TRBJ2-1; TRBD1 is a possible D gene (6 bases). Trimming took 0 bases from V and 5 from J, leaving 6 bases between them. The germline gives CDR1 SGHRS, CDR2 YFSETQ. This CDR3 is 13 amino acids long. CDR3 protein: CASSLGDNNEQFF. DNA for the CDR3: TGCGCCAGCAGCTTGGGGGACAACAATGAGCAGTTCTTC.

This rearrangement joins TRBV5-1 to TRBJ1-4; possible D gene TRBD1, 5 bases. V was cut by 0 bases and J by 8 bases, with 14 bases left in between. Germline values: CDR1 SGHRS, CDR2 YFSETQ. This CDR3 region has 15 residues. CDR3 loop: CASSLEAGSREKLFF. The CDR3 DNA reads as TGCGCCAGCAGCTTGGAGGCAGGGTCAAGGGAAAAACTGTTTTTT.

V gene TRBV6-1 combines with J gene TRBJ2-3; D perhaps matches TRBD1 (6 bases). Germline loops: CDR1 MNHNS, CDR2 SASEGT. CDR3 size: 15 residues. The ends were cut back, 4 bases at V and 5 bases at J, with 16 bases in the middle. CDR3 sequence (DNA): TGTGCCAGCAGTGTACAGGGAATCTTTGGAGATACGCAGTATTTT. Protein product: CASSVQGIFGDTQYF.

This clone was seen a few times. The CDR3 coding sequence is TGCGCCAGCAGCCAAGGGGACTACACAGATACGCAGTATTTT. This codes for CASSQGDYTDTQYF. The chain joins TRBV4-3 to TRBJ2-3, with TRBD2 matching 7 bases. Trimming at V came to 1 base and at J to 2 bases, leaving 0 bases not matched to a gene. The CDR3 runs 14 residues. Germline V CDR1 and CDR2: LGHNA, YSLEER.

The CDR3 DNA reads as TGTGCCAGCAGCCCAGAGGGTAGGGGGCCGCTGGCCCAGTACTTC. Its protein is CASSPEGRGPLAQYF. This chain joins TRBV11-1 and TRBJ2-5, with 7 bases aligning to TRBD1. The junction had 15 bases not matched to a gene; V was cut back by 5 bases and J by 9 bases. The CDR3 is 15 residues long. Germline V gives CDR1 SGHAT, CDR2 FQDESV (reference sequence).

The V gene is TRBV10-3, the J gene TRBJ2-7; 10 bases line up with TRBD1. The germline V gene has CDR1 ENHRY and CDR2 SYGVKD. Losses at the gene ends were 0 bases for V and 6 bases for J; bases not matched to a gene: 8. The CDR3 spans 16 residues. CDR3 sequence (DNA): TGTGCCATCAGTGAGTCCGACAGGGGGCGCTTGGCCGAGCAGTACTTC. This gives the protein CAISESDRGRLAEQYF.

The chain has TRBV9 and TRBJ2-7, with 8 bases matching TRBD1. Germline CDR1 SGDLS, CDR2 YYNGEE. J lost 3 bases, V lost 3 bases, and 5 bases had no gene match. The CDR3 runs 14 residues. In nucleotides, the CDR3 is TGTGCCAGCAGCGCCCAGGGGGCGCTCTACGAGCAGTACTTC. Translation gives CASSAQGALYEQYF.

The CDR3 here is CASSYLPGQNEQFF. The CDR3 region has the DNA TGTGCCAGCAGTTATCTCCCCGGACAGAATGAGCAGTTCTTC. V usage is TRBV6-5 and J usage is TRBJ2-1; tentative D call: TRBD1 (6 bases). This CDR3 has 14 residues. From germline, CDR1 is MNHEY and CDR2 SVGAGI. The V and J ends lost 3 bases and 7 bases respectively, with 13 bases between them.

This chain uses TRBV5-1 with TRBJ1-3; 9 nucleotides agree with TRBD1. This CDR3 contains 16 residues. V trimming: 1 base; J trimming: 2 bases; junction bases outside the gene matches: 4. Germline-derived CDR1 and CDR2 are SGHRS and YFSETQ. The CDR3 loop is CASSLPGQGPGNTIYF. The CDR3 DNA follows: TGCGCCAGCAGCTTGCCGGGACAGGGACCTGGAAACACCATATATTTT.

CDR3 DNA: TGTGCCAGCAGCCAAGAGACCCAGTACTTC. Encoded protein: CASSQETQYF. The V call is TRBV7-9, the J call TRBJ2-5, with D unresolved. Trimming shortened V by 5 bases and J by 2 bases, and 0 bases separated the two germline ends. Germline CDR1 reads SEHNR; CDR2 reads FQNEAQ (reference sequence). The CDR3 contains 10 residues.

V and J are TRBV19 and TRBJ1-6, with a weak D call TRBD1 (6 bases). Trimming pared 10 bases from V and 6 bases from J, leaving 13 bases between. The CDR3 extends over 13 amino acids. CDR1 LNHDA and CDR2 SQIVND come from the germline V gene (reference sequence). DNA for the CDR3: TGTGCCACCTCCGGGACATTTAATTCACCCCTCCACTTT. Its translation is CATSGTFNSPLHF.

In this sample, this clone turned up once. Its ends do not fully match the called genes, so a read error is possible. J is TRBJ1-2 and V is TRBV20-1; tentative D call: TRBD1 (5 bases). Per germline, CDR1 DFQATT and CDR2 SNEGSKA (reference sequence). This CDR3 has 11 amino acids. This CDR3 reads CSATGTTLGSF. The DNA of the CDR3 is TGCAGTGCAACCGGGACTACTTTAGGCTCCTTC.

The sample holds a few counts of this clone. The chain combines TRBV2 with TRBJ1-6, with TRBD1 as a possible D gene (5 bases). This CDR3 has 15 residues. Trimming shortened V by 5 bases and J by 6 bases, and 14 bases separated the two germline ends. Germline CDR1 SNHLY, CDR2 FYNNEI. CDR3 residues: CASSPRQLSNSPLHF. The CDR3 bases are TGTGCCAGCAGTCCACGACAGCTATCTAATTCACCCCTCCACTTT.

This chain links TRBV7-2 with TRBJ1-5; 12 bases are a match to TRBD1. Germline CDR1 SGHTA, CDR2 FQGNSA. V lost 5 bases to trimming and J lost 7 bases; unmatched junction nucleotides: 9. CDR3 size: 16 residues. The CDR3 DNA reads TGTGCCAGCAGCGCCGGGACAGGGGGCGATCGACAGCCCCAGCATTTT. Protein product: CASSAGTGGDRQPQHF.